What follows are 20 T cell receptor beta chains derived from one specimen sequenced in a study of metastatic and nonmetastatic thyroid tumors. Prior to thyroid surgery, none of the patients had received any treatment. TCRdb re-clonotyped the PCR reads through MiXCR. The sample carries about 20,000 clones, approximately 10% recorded once. Material for sequencing was blood. All receptors derive from a female donor with papillary thyroid cancer or a benign thyroid nodule (not recorded which). Some clones in this sample may be carry-over from other donors' samples.

This clone has a handful of counts. The chain recombines TRBV6-1 with TRBJ2-7; D ambiguous. There are 16 residues in the CDR3. CDR1 is MNHNS, CDR2 SASEGT, per germline. Trimming removed 1 base from V and 0 bases from J, with 13 bases in between. The CDR3 bases are TGTGCCAGCAGTGAAGGTTCCAGCCAACCCTCCTACGAGCAGTACTTC. Translated, it gives CASSEGSSQPSYEQYF.

This clone was observed at least ten times. The V call is TRBV4-3, the J call TRBJ1-2; D unclear. Per the germline V gene, CDR1 is LGHNA and CDR2 is YSLEER. Trimming stripped 0 bases from V and 4 bases from J, with 9 bases between. The CDR3 is made up of 14 amino acids. The CDR3 DNA reads as TGCGCCAGCAGCCAAGAGGGGTCTGTCTATGGCTACACCTTC. Protein product: CASSQEGSVYGYTF.

This clone rates as medium-sized (0.01 to 0.1%). The chain couples TRBV6-5 to TRBJ2-1; TRBD2 is a possible D gene (6 bases). Per germline, CDR1 MNHEY and CDR2 SVGAGI. CDR3 length: 16 residues. Trimming left V 4 bases short and J 3 bases short, with 16 bases between. CDR3 DNA sequence: TGTGCCAGCAGTTCGGGGGAGCGGGTAGTCTACAATGAGCAGTTCTTC. Its translation: CASSSGERVVYNEQFF.

This clone was detected many times. V usage is TRBV4-1 and J usage is TRBJ2-4; D gene ambiguous. The CDR3 has 17 amino acids. Germline values: CDR1 MGHRA, CDR2 YSYEKL. V lost 1 base, J lost 0 bases, and 13 bases lay in between. The CDR3 reads CASSQVIPGRAKNIQYF. The CDR3 nucleotides read TGCGCCAGCAGCCAAGTTATTCCGGGTCGAGCCAAAAACATTCAGTACTTC.

Relative to its sample, this clone is medium-sized. The chain recombines TRBV6-1 with TRBJ2-7; 11 bases are shared with TRBD2. Germline CDR1 MNHNS, CDR2 SASEGT. V trimming: 6 bases; J trimming: 1 base; junction bases outside the gene matches: 5. The CDR3 runs to 15 residues. The CDR3 spells CASRGGLAGSYEQYF. The CDR3 DNA reads as TGTGCCAGCAGGGGCGGACTAGCGGGTTCCTACGAGCAGTACTTC.

This clone came up many times. The chain couples TRBV7-2 to TRBJ2-1, with D unclear. The CDR3 length is 15 residues. Trimming shortened V by 1 base and J by 8 bases, and 15 bases separated the two germline ends. The germline CDR1 and CDR2 sequences are SGHTA and FQGNSA. CDR3 protein: CASSLEFGSLHEQFF. The CDR3 nucleotides read TGTGCCAGCAGCTTAGAATTTGGCAGCTTGCATGAGCAGTTCTTC.

This clone is medium-sized by share. The V call is TRBV6-2 or TRBV6-3, the J call TRBJ1-1; maybe TRBD1 (5 bases). The germline V gene encodes CDR1 MNHEY and CDR2 SVGEGT. The CDR3 sequence is 12 residues long. Between the trimmed V and J ends, which lost 6 bases and 7 bases, there was a span of 12 bases. The CDR3 here is CASRMGLGEAFF. CDR3 DNA sequence: TGTGCCAGCAGAATGGGGCTTGGTGAAGCTTTCTTT.

The chain uses TRBV19 and TRBJ2-7, with D maybe TRBD2 (5 bases). V shed 5 bases and J shed 1 base, with 9 bases lying between them. Looked up from germline, CDR1 is LNHDA and CDR2 is SQIVND (reference sequence). The CDR3 runs 13 residues. CDR3 DNA: TGTGCCAGTAGTTCTGGACTTTCCTACGAGCAGTACTTC. It codes for CASSSGLSYEQYF. The entire variable domain, with the rest obtained from reference TRBV19 and TRBJ2-7, is as follows: DGGITQSPKYLFRKEGQNVTLSCEQNLNHDAMYWYRQDPGQGLRLIYYSQIVNDFQKGDIAEGYSVSREKKESFPLTVTSAQKNPTAFYLCASSSGLSYEQYFGPGTRLTVT.

This clone qualifies as medium-sized. The J gene is TRBJ2-2, the V gene TRBV10-1, with no clear D. This CDR3 region has 12 residues. The V end lost 2 bases, the J end lost 7 bases, and 5 bases lay between the germline ends. Germline lookup yields CDR1 WNHNN and CDR2 SYGVQD (reference sequence). The CDR3 region has the DNA TGCGCCAGCAGTGAGGGCGGCGGGGAGCTGTTTTTT. Residues: CASSEGGGELFF.

This clone was seen ten or more times. The chain is built from TRBV29-1 and TRBJ2-1, with 7 bases fitting TRBD2. Germline CDR1 is SQVTM and CDR2 is ANQGSEA. The CDR3 spans 13 residues. CDR3 DNA: TGCAGTTTCTCCGGGGGAGGGGCCTATGAGCAGTTCTTC. Translating it yields CSFSGGGAYEQFF.

With regard to this clone: A read error is possible here, since a much larger clone lies one base away. The chain recombines TRBV2 with TRBJ1-4; D is unresolved. V was clipped by 7 bases and J by 7 bases, with 10 bases between them. CDR3 size: 12 residues. Germline lookup yields CDR1 SNHLY and CDR2 FYNNEI. CDR3 in amino acids: CASIPAAEKLFF. CDR3 DNA: TGTGCCAGCATCCCCGCGGCTGAAAAACTGTTTTTT.

As to this clone: The junction does not match germline at one end; this may be a read error. V gene TRBV28 combines with J gene TRBJ1-3, with TRBD1 identical over 7 bases. In germline, CDR1 is MDHEN, CDR2 SYDVKM. CDR3 length equals 12 residues. CDR3 region: CVSRQGVNTIYF. CDR3 sequence (DNA): TGTGTCAGCAGACAGGGTGTAAACACCATATATTTT.

This rearrangement joins TRBV5-6 to TRBJ1-2; 9 bases line up with TRBD1. Germline V gene lookup returns CDR1 SGHDT and CDR2 YYEEEE. The CDR3 runs 14 residues. J was trimmed by 3 bases and V by 0 bases; bases with no gene match: 0. The CDR3 loop reads CASSLGQGDYGYTF. CDR3 nucleotides: TGTGCCAGCAGCTTGGGACAGGGGGACTATGGCTACACCTTC.

This clone was recorded many times. The CDR3 is CAIRTEKETQYF. The DNA of the CDR3 is TGTGCCATCAGGACAGAGAAAGAGACCCAGTACTTC. The chain combines TRBV10-3 with TRBJ2-5, with a weak D call TRBD1 (5 bases). Germline assignment: CDR1 ENHRY and CDR2 SYGVKD. Trimming pared 6 bases from V and 3 bases from J, leaving 8 bases between. The CDR3 length is 12 residues.

This clone turned up a few times. The chain has TRBV15 and TRBJ2-7; D gene unclear. Germline lookup yields CDR1 LNHNV and CDR2 YYDKDF (reference sequence). Trimming removed 1 base at V and 7 bases at J, with 8 bases between. The CDR3 contains 12 residues. CDR3 in amino acids: CATSRVPWEQYF. CDR3 DNA sequence: TGTGCCACCAGCAGAGTGCCTTGGGAGCAGTACTTC.

This clone has at least ten counts. The chain carries TRBV4-3 and TRBJ2-7; D may match TRBD1 or TRBD2 (6 bases each). The CDR3 spans 14 residues. Trimming left V 0 bases short and J 4 bases short, with 10 bases between. Germline CDR1 LGHNA, CDR2 YSLEER. CDR3 coding DNA: TGCGCCAGCAGCCAAGATCAAGGGGGGTACGAGCAGTACTTC. This sequence encodes CASSQDQGGYEQYF.

In its sample, this clone was seen many times. The V gene is TRBV4-3, the J gene TRBJ2-7; D call uncertain. Trimming took off 0 bases at V and 2 bases at J, with 8 bases between the two ends. Germline-derived CDR1 and CDR2 are LGHNA and YSLEER. There are 14 residues in the CDR3. The CDR3 coding sequence is TGCGCCAGCAGCCAAGAACCAGCTACCTACGAGCAGTACTTC. Translation: CASSQEPATYEQYF.

Many counts were recorded for this clone. The chain recombines TRBV20-1 with TRBJ2-5, with TRBD2 matching 9 bases. Germline V gene sequence: CDR1 DFQATT, CDR2 SNEGSKA (reference sequence). The J segment lost 2 bases and the V segment lost 1 base, leaving 17 bases of the junction unmatched. This CDR3 comprises 19 residues. The CDR3 spells CSARVYRGVAGAFQETQYF. CDR3 sequence (DNA): TGCAGTGCTAGAGTATACAGGGGAGTAGCGGGGGCCTTTCAAGAGACCCAGTACTTC.

This clone was counted between two and nine times. A much larger clonotype is one base distant, so this may be a read error. Other DNA sequences in the sample encode the same CDR3. The gene calls are TRBV20-1 and TRBJ2-7, with D possibly TRBD2 on 5 matching bases. V dropped 6 bases and J dropped 2 bases, with 20 bases sitting between them. CDR1 DFQATT and CDR2 SNEGSKA come from the germline V gene (reference sequence). The CDR3 totals 15 residues. This CDR3 is CSARPGEARPYEQYF. The CDR3 DNA reads as TGCAGTGCCAGACCCGGGGAAGCGAGGCCCTACGAGCAGTACTTC.

This clone was seen repeatedly, ten times or more. The chain combines TRBV30 with TRBJ2-5, with D tentatively TRBD2 (5 bases). Germline V gene data show CDR1 as GTSNPN and CDR2 as SVGIG (reference sequence). The CDR3 extends over 14 amino acids. The V gene lost 0 bases and the J gene lost 4 bases, with 12 bases spanning the gap. The CDR3 reads CAWSVGGGGETQYF. CDR3 nucleotide sequence: TGTGCCTGGAGTGTTGGCGGCGGAGGAGAGACCCAGTACTTC.